This T cell receptor beta chain was captured by sequencing in a study of T cells in Graves' hyperthyroidism and ophthalmopathy. Uncontrolled infection, other autoimmune disease, pregnancy and lactation each barred patients from inclusion. The PBMCs were taken from approximately 11 ml of fresh peripheral blood. A word on this clonotype: No antigen is known for it.

Regions amplified from RNA transcripts were the TCR beta CDR3 regions. The HTBI primer set drove a first-round RT-PCR of the TCR CDR3. One entry per CDR3 protein results from TCRdb running MiXCR on the multiplex PCR reads. The table records a few hundred thousand distinct CDR3 sequences, roughly 15% of them present only once. Between the trimmed V and J ends, which lost 3 bases and 0 bases, there was a span of 15 bases. This CDR3 comprises 17 residues. Germline loops: CDR1 KGHSH, CDR2 LQKENI. General study results and limits: Clonotypes that were expanded in thyroid above 0.001 mostly appeared in blood too.

The sequence derives from a woman aged 18-29 years with Graves' hyperthyroidism. The chain joins TRBV18 to TRBJ1-3, with a weak D call TRBD1 (5 bases). The sample comprised blood. CDR3 DNA sequence: TGTGCCAGCTCACCCCTCAACCCGGGGCGCTCTGGAAACACCATATATTTT. Translating gives CASSPLNPGRSGNTIYF.